Detailed here is one T cell receptor beta chain. The table came from immunoSEQ multiplex PCR; TCRdb's copy has only in-frame clones and leaves some out. The repertoire has tens of thousands of clones, approximately 91% of them found once; the top ten carry around 2%. CDR3 length equals 15 residues. V lost 9 bases and J 5 bases, leaving 21 bases between the germline ends. CDR1 and CDR2 (germline): SEHNR, FQNEAQ (reference sequence). This specimen comes from a study of blood T cell repertoires in COVID-19. Turning to the study itself: From the United States, Italy and Spain came samples of acute and convalescent COVID-19.

The chain employs TRBV7-9 and TRBJ2-3; tentatively, D is TRBD2 (7 bases). The sequenced material came from peripheral blood. The TCR was taken from a man aged 60-69 years with acute or convalescent COVID-19. CDR3 residues: CASGGASSRQDTQYF. The CDR3 DNA follows: TGTGCCAGTGGGGGGGCCAGCTCCAGACAAGATACGCAGTATTTT. Combining the CDR3 with reference TRBV7-9 and TRBJ2-3 gives the whole variable domain DTGVSQNPRHKITKRGQNVTFRCDPISEHNRLYWYRQTLGQGPEFLTYFQNEAQLEKSRLLSDRFSAERPKGSFSTLEIQRTEQGDSAMYLCASGGASSRQDTQYFGPGTRLTVL.